A single sample gave rise to the 11 T cell receptor beta chains below, sequenced in a study of identical twins. MiXCR, applied by TCRdb to the 5' RACE reads, yields one record per CDR3 protein. The repertoire holds roughly 260,000 distinct CDR3 sequences, 7.5% seen once, with around 5.4% in the top ten. This sample was also put to use in a study of yellow fever vaccine responses in identical twins.

Sequenced material: CD8+ T cells sorted from blood. The receptors derive from a woman younger than 30 in good health.

The chain employs TRBV11-3 and TRBJ2-1, with D maybe TRBD2 (6 bases). The CDR3 covers 13 residues. Germline V gene data show CDR1 as SGHNT and CDR2 as YENEEA. The ends were cut back, 1 base at V and 10 bases at J, with 11 bases in the middle. In DNA form, the CDR3 reads TGTGCCAGCAGCTTAGCGGGAGACGTCGAGCAGTTCTTC. It codes for CASSLAGDVEQFF.

The chain combines TRBV5-1 with TRBJ2-3; TRBD2 agrees at 9 bases. Looked up from germline, CDR1 is SGHRS and CDR2 is YFSETQ. The CDR3 extends over 16 amino acids. After removal of 4 bases from V and 5 bases from J, the junction contained 11 bases not matched to a gene. CDR3 DNA sequence: TGCGCCAGCAGCCCCAGCGGCGGGGGGGCAGAAGATACGCAGTATTTT. It specifies CASSPSGGGAEDTQYF.

This clonotype was counted only a few times. The genes are TRBV3-1 and TRBJ2-1; 13 positions agree with TRBD2. CDR1 is LGHDT and CDR2 is YNNKEL in the germline V gene (reference sequence). The length of the CDR3 is 15 residues. V dropped 4 bases and J dropped 6; count of bases not matched to a gene: 3. Here the CDR3 DNA reads TGTGCCAGCAGCCCACTAGCGGGGGGGCTCAATGAGCAGTTCTTC. Residues: CASSPLAGGLNEQFF.

The V call is TRBV27, the J call TRBJ2-2, with D unresolved. The V gene's germline CDR1 is MNHEY and CDR2 SMNVEV (reference sequence). The CDR3 totals 13 residues. V was trimmed by 0 bases and J by 5 bases, leaving 4 bases between them. CDR3 DNA: TGTGCCAGCAGTTTATCACGAACCGGGGAGCTGTTTTTT. As protein: CASSLSRTGELFF.

The chain couples TRBV6-8 to TRBJ2-7; no clear D gene. V shed 5 bases and J shed 5 bases, with 13 bases lying between them. This CDR3 has 13 amino acids. Germline CDR1 reads MNHGY; CDR2 reads SAAAGT. CDR3 region: CASSPRAPNEQYF. CDR3 DNA sequence: TGTGCCAGCAGTCCAAGGGCTCCGAACGAGCAGTACTTC.

The chain links TRBV29-1 to TRBJ2-5, with 7 bases fitting TRBD2. The V and J ends lost 1 base and 5 bases, in that order; junction bases with no gene match: 7. Germline CDR1 SQVTM, CDR2 ANQGSEA. CDR3 size: 14 residues. CDR3 coding DNA: TGCAGCGTTGAAGCCAGGACTAGTGGGGAGACCCAGTACTTC. Translation gives CSVEARTSGETQYF. The full variable domain, with the rest looked up from reference TRBV29-1 and TRBJ2-5, is SAVISQKPSRDICQRGTSLTIQCQVDSQVTMMFWYRQQPGQSLTLIATANQGSEATYESGFVIDKFPISRPNLTFSTLTVSNMSPEDSSIYLCSVEARTSGETQYFGPGTRLLVL.

This chain links TRBV20-1 with TRBJ2-1; D might be TRBD2 (8 bases). The V gene's germline CDR1 is DFQATT and CDR2 SNEGSKA (reference sequence). The CDR3 covers 15 residues. V lost 5 bases and J 2 bases, leaving 16 bases between the germline ends. As DNA, the CDR3 is TGCAGTGCTGGGGACAGCGGGAGTCCCTACAATGAGCAGTTCTTC. It specifies CSAGDSGSPYNEQFF.

This chain connects TRBV7-9 to TRBJ1-2; 7 bases fit TRBD1. Per the germline V gene, CDR1 is SEHNR and CDR2 is FQNEAQ (reference sequence). This CDR3 spans 14 amino acids. Unmatched junction bases numbered 8, after V lost 4 bases and J lost 6 bases. The CDR3 spells CASSSLRQGHGYTF. CDR3 nucleotides: TGTGCCAGCAGCTCTTTAAGACAGGGCCATGGCTACACCTTC.

This clonotype appeared many times. V gene TRBV20-1 combines with J gene TRBJ2-3, with TRBD2 matching over 8 bases. This CDR3 region has 14 residues. In germline, CDR1 is DFQATT, CDR2 SNEGSKA (reference sequence). The trim removed 1 base at V and 4 bases at J, leaving 4 bases unmatched. CDR3: CSARAGRGADTQYF. CDR3 nucleotide sequence: TGCAGTGCTAGAGCCGGGAGGGGTGCAGATACGCAGTATTTT.

This clonotype was detected only a few times. This chain connects TRBV11-2 to TRBJ1-1, with 9 bases lining up with TRBD1. The CDR3 consists of 14 residues. The ends lost 6 bases at V and 6 bases at J; junction bases unmatched: 8. Looked up from germline, CDR1 is SGHAT and CDR2 is FQNNGV. Here the CDR3 DNA reads TGTGCCAGCAGAGGGACAGGGTTTTTGGCTGAAGCTTTCTTT. Its translation is CASRGTGFLAEAFF. Combining the CDR3 with reference TRBV11-2 and TRBJ1-1 gives the whole variable domain EAGVAQSPRYKIIEKRQSVAFWCNPISGHATLYWYQQILGQGPKLLIQFQNNGVVDDSQLPKDRFSAERLKGVDSTLKIQPAKLEDSAVYLCASRGTGFLAEAFFGQGTRLTVV.

This clonotype was seen a few times. The V gene is TRBV4-1, the J gene TRBJ2-7; no definite D call. From germline, CDR1 is MGHRA and CDR2 YSYEKL. Trimming left V 1 base short and J 7 bases short, with 8 bases between. The CDR3 has 12 amino acids. In DNA, the CDR3 is TGCGCCAGCAGCCAAGCCGGCCCTGAGCAGTACTTC. Its protein product is CASSQAGPEQYF.